Sequencing of this T cell receptor (beta chain) was carried out in a study of vaccination effects on CD4 cells after COVID-19. Whole-study context: Two doses of BNT162b2 or mRNA-1273 vaccine were administered to participants.

Expansion with viral peptide pools was applied to antigen-specific CD4+ T cells by the ViraFEST assay prior to sequencing. Subsequent to roughly 9 days of culture, CD4+ T cells were isolated. The person acquired a PCR-confirmed SARS-CoV-2 infection between March and December 2020. They grew 1.8 million or so PBMC in each well, adding around 10 IU/ml IL-2 and about 9.9 ug/ml peptides. Half-medium exchanges with IL-2 medium took place on days 3 and 7. Germline CDR1 and CDR2: MNHNS and SASEGT. The ends lost 0 bases at V and 7 bases at J; junction bases unmatched: 3. The CDR3 length is 14 residues. In its sample, this clone was seen once. Its antigen is currently unknown. Here immunoSEQ multiplex PCR was the method, and the copy in TCRdb shows in-frame clones only, minus some. The repertoire holds approximately 37,000 clones, with 73% as singletons. Findings of the study overall: Early timepoints after infection were absent, and convalescent patients were few in the study.

This specimen consisted of CD4+ T cells from PBMCs cultured with a peptide pool, obtained before COVID-19 vaccination. The source is a human donor who had a prior SARS-CoV-2 infection. This rearrangement joins TRBV6-1 to TRBJ2-3; 8 positions agree with TRBD1. CDR3 loop: CASSEAWTGYTQYF. The CDR3 DNA is TGTGCCAGCAGTGAAGCGTGGACAGGGTATACGCAGTATTTT.